This passage covers 16 T cell receptor beta chains from one sample sequenced in a study of blood T cell repertoires in COVID-19. Some clones are missing from TCRdb's copy, which holds only in-frame ones; the method was immunoSEQ multiplex PCR. This sample has 75,000 to 95,000 clones, with almost 90% found just once. The sequencing input was peripheral blood. The source of these receptors is a human donor in a cohort sampled during active COVID-19.

This chain links TRBV5-1 with TRBJ2-7; D not resolved. The CDR3 loop spans 14 amino acids. Trimming removed 0 bases from V and 3 bases from J, with 10 bases in between. Germline V gene sequence: CDR1 SGHRS, CDR2 YFSETQ. CDR3 region: CASSLDGTYYEQYF. The CDR3 DNA reads as TGCGCCAGCAGCTTGGATGGCACATACTACGAGCAGTACTTC.

The chain links TRBV10-1 to TRBJ2-3, with 8 bases identical to TRBD2. The V and J ends lost 8 bases and 5 bases, in that order; junction bases with no gene match: 9. Looked up from germline, CDR1 is WNHNN and CDR2 is SYGVQD (reference sequence). This CDR3 region has 14 residues. The CDR3 region has the DNA TGCGCCAGCGTCGGGGGGGGGCGTGTAGATACGCAGTATTTT. This translates into CASVGGGRVDTQYF.

The rearrangement links TRBV7-2 to TRBJ2-1; D may be TRBD1 (6 bases). Germline-derived CDR1 and CDR2 are SGHTA and FQGNSA. The CDR3 is 16 residues long. Trimming stripped 0 bases from V and 7 bases from J, with 16 bases between. Written as DNA, the CDR3 is TGTGCCAGCAGCTTAGCGGGGGCAAGCCTAAGAAATGAGCAGTTCTTC. This codes for CASSLAGASLRNEQFF.

This chain connects TRBV19 to TRBJ2-2; 7 nucleotides match TRBD1. Germline CDR1 reads LNHDA; CDR2 reads SQIVND (reference sequence). J gave up 5 bases and V 10 bases, and 10 bases lay outside the gene matches. The CDR3 extends over 14 amino acids. CDR3 region: CATFGDSLTGELFF. CDR3 in DNA: TGTGCCACTTTCGGGGACAGTCTTACCGGGGAGCTGTTTTTT.

The rearrangement links TRBV7-9 to TRBJ1-5; TRBD1 matches at 9 bases. This CDR3 region has 14 residues. Germline-derived CDR1 and CDR2 are SEHNR and FQNEAQ (reference sequence). The V gene end was trimmed by 6 bases and the J gene end by 4 bases; junction bases not matched to a gene: 4. The CDR3 spells CASRDRGPNQPQHF. The CDR3 DNA is TGTGCCAGCAGGGACAGGGGCCCTAATCAGCCCCAGCATTTT.

This clone was counted a single time. This chain uses TRBV6-6 with TRBJ2-3, with D tentatively TRBD1 (6 bases). Germline V CDR1 and CDR2: MNHNY, SVGAGI (reference sequence). The CDR3 runs 14 residues. V was trimmed by 8 bases and J by 0 bases, leaving 12 bases between them. CDR3 amino acids: CASRWDTSTDTQYF. CDR3 nucleotides: TGTGCCAGCCGCTGGGACACAAGCACAGATACGCAGTATTTT.

V gene TRBV4-3 combines with J gene TRBJ1-4; no clear D gene. Germline-derived CDR1 and CDR2 are LGHNA and YSLEER. The CDR3 loop spans 15 amino acids. V was shortened by 4 bases and J by 0 bases, with 9 bases between the two germline ends. CDR3 nucleotide sequence: TGCGCCAGCAGCCGAGGTCAAGCAACTAATGAAAAACTGTTTTTT. It codes for CASSRGQATNEKLFF.

The chain is built from TRBV7-9 and TRBJ2-7, with D unclear. Germline loops: CDR1 SEHNR, CDR2 FQNEAQ (reference sequence). There are 13 residues in the CDR3. V dropped 1 base and J dropped 0 bases, with 4 bases sitting between them. CDR3 amino acids: CASSLVDSYEQYF. CDR3 nucleotides: TGTGCCAGCAGCTTAGTAGACTCCTACGAGCAGTACTTC.

The genes are TRBV9 and TRBJ2-7; 11 bases agree with TRBD2. The CDR3 consists of 15 residues. The germline CDR1 and CDR2 sequences are SGDLS and YYNGEE. V shed 0 bases, J shed 7 bases, and the junction held 6 bases outside the gene matches. The CDR3 sequence: CASSVGVTSGSEQYF. The CDR3, as DNA: TGTGCCAGCAGCGTAGGAGTCACTAGCGGGAGTGAGCAGTACTTC.

The gene calls are TRBV9 and TRBJ2-1; the D gene is possibly TRBD1 (6 bases). Germline V CDR1 and CDR2: SGDLS, YYNGEE. Deletions cut 4 bases from V and 6 bases from J, with 14 bases between. The CDR3 is 14 residues long. The CDR3 sequence: CASSTGQNSNEQFF. The DNA of the CDR3 is TGTGCCAGCAGCACCGGACAGAATTCCAATGAGCAGTTCTTC. Complete variable domain (other parts from reference TRBV9 and TRBJ2-1): DSGVTQTPKHLITATGQRVTLRCSPRSGDLSVYWYQQSLDQGLQFLIQYYNGEERAKGNILERFSAQQFPDLHSELNLSSLELGDSALYFCASSTGQNSNEQFFGPGTRLTVL.

The chain carries TRBV6-5 and TRBJ1-6, with D unclear. The CDR3 is 16 amino acids. CDR1 MNHEY and CDR2 SVGAGI come from the germline V gene. Trimming shortened V by 2 bases and J by 3 bases, and 11 bases separated the two germline ends. The CDR3 region has the DNA TGTGCCAGCAGTTACAGGGCAGAGGGCTATAATTCACCCCTCCACTTT. This translates into CASSYRAEGYNSPLHF.

V gene TRBV18 combines with J gene TRBJ1-1; D is uncertain. Germline V gives CDR1 KGHSH, CDR2 LQKENI. The CDR3 is 16 amino acids. V was shortened by 3 bases and J by 1 base, with 15 bases between the two germline ends. For the CDR3, the DNA is TGTGCCAGCTCACCCCAACACCCTGGGCAGAACACTGAAGCTTTCTTT. It is translated as CASSPQHPGQNTEAFF.

This chain uses TRBV10-3 with TRBJ1-6; 7 positions match TRBD1. Germline CDR1 and CDR2: ENHRY and SYGVKD. Trimming removed 6 bases from V and 11 bases from J; junction bases left unmatched: 4. This CDR3 comprises 12 residues. As DNA, the CDR3 is TGTGCCATCAGCCAGACAGGGACACCCCTCCACTTT. This sequence encodes CAISQTGTPLHF.

CDR3 loop: CASSERDSGEQFF. The CDR3 nucleotides are TGTGCCAGCAGTGAGAGGGATTCGGGTGAGCAGTTCTTC. This rearrangement joins TRBV6-4 to TRBJ2-1; the D gene is possibly TRBD2 (5 bases). CDR3 length: 13 residues. Trimming removed 3 bases at V and 9 bases at J, with 12 bases between. Germline V gene sequence: CDR1 MRHNA, CDR2 SNTAGT.

Comments on this clone: The junction departs from the called germline gene at one end, perhaps through a read error. The rearrangement joins TRBV5-1 to TRBJ1-2; 8 nucleotides line up with TRBD1. Germline V gene data show CDR1 as SGHRS and CDR2 as YFSETQ. The CDR3 covers 14 residues. Here the CDR3 reads CASSPAGTGPSVGF. The CDR3 DNA sequence: TGCGCCAGCAGCCCGGCCGGGACAGGCCCCTCGGTGGGCTTC.

The chain couples TRBV6-6 to TRBJ1-5, with TRBD1 identical over 7 bases. The trim removed 6 bases at V and 3 bases at J, leaving 5 bases unmatched. The CDR3 extends over 14 amino acids. The germline V gene has CDR1 MNHNY and CDR2 SVGAGI (reference sequence). In DNA, the CDR3 is TGTGCCAGCAGACCCGGGACAGTCAATCAGCCCCAGCATTTT. It translates to CASRPGTVNQPQHF.